The 23 T cell receptor beta chains presented below share a single source sample, sequenced in a study of cytomegalovirus exposure and HLA in healthy donors. Data came from immunoSEQ multiplex PCR; TCRdb stores just in-frame clones and leaves some out. The sample contains some 150,000 clones, approximately 87% of which appear only once. Sample: PBMCs. Source of these receptors: a woman aged 25 to 39 in good health and CMV-seronegative.

V is TRBV2 and J is TRBJ1-5; possible D gene TRBD1, 6 bases. The CDR3 covers 14 residues. The germline V gene encodes CDR1 SNHLY and CDR2 FYNNEI. Deletions cut 5 bases from V and 9 bases from J, with 17 bases between. Here the CDR3 reads CASSTYREIGPQHF. For the CDR3, the DNA is TGTGCCAGCAGTACATACAGGGAGATCGGGCCCCAGCATTTT.

The chain joins TRBV27 to TRBJ1-2; TRBD1 matches 7 bases. The ends lost 3 bases at V and 6 bases at J; junction bases unmatched: 1. Germline lookup yields CDR1 MNHEY and CDR2 SMNVEV (reference sequence). The CDR3 loop spans 12 amino acids. The CDR3 here is CASSFTGDGYTF. DNA of the CDR3: TGTGCCAGCAGTTTTACAGGGGATGGCTACACCTTC.

J is TRBJ2-7 and V is TRBV5-1; TRBD1 matches 11 bases. V gave up 3 bases and J gave up 1 base; unmatched junction bases: 3. From germline, CDR1 is SGHRS and CDR2 YFSETQ. This CDR3 spans 15 amino acids. Here the CDR3 reads CASSSRDRGSYEQYF. DNA of the CDR3: TGCGCCAGCAGCTCCCGGGACAGGGGGTCCTACGAGCAGTACTTC.

The rearrangement links TRBV19 to TRBJ1-5; a possible D gene is TRBD1 (5 bases). Germline V CDR1 and CDR2: LNHDA, SQIVND (reference sequence). This CDR3 contains 18 residues. The V gene lost 1 base and the J gene lost 0 bases, with 16 bases spanning the gap. The DNA for the CDR3 is TGTGCCAGTAGTATAGTAAGAACGCTCAGGGATAGCAATCAGCCCCAGCATTTT. Amino acid sequence: CASSIVRTLRDSNQPQHF.

V usage is TRBV27 and J usage is TRBJ2-7; 7 bases match TRBD2. The CDR3 totals 16 residues. In germline, CDR1 is MNHEY, CDR2 SMNVEV (reference sequence). V dropped 2 bases and J dropped 3; count of bases not matched to a gene: 10. The CDR3 nucleotides are TGTGCCAGCAGTTTAGAAGCGGGGCAGGGAGTCTACGAGCAGTACTTC. Translating it yields CASSLEAGQGVYEQYF.

The gene calls are TRBV2 and TRBJ2-2, with 7 bases that match TRBD1. There are 17 residues in the CDR3. Germline-derived CDR1 and CDR2 are SNHLY and FYNNEI. V was clipped by 7 bases and J by 1 base; unmatched bases: 12. The CDR3 DNA reads TGTGCCAGCAAAAGGATAGGGGCAGGGGGGAACACCGGGGAGCTGTTTTTT. Its protein is CASKRIGAGGNTGELFF.

This clone was seen a handful of times. This sequence joins TRBV29-1 and TRBJ2-1; 8 bases align to TRBD1. From germline, CDR1 is SQVTM and CDR2 ANQGSEA. The length of the CDR3 is 14 residues. Trimming cost V 7 bases and J 3 bases; bases outside gene matches: 8. The CDR3 region is CSATGTGDYNEQFF. In nucleotides, the CDR3 is TGCAGCGCCACCGGGACAGGAGACTACAATGAGCAGTTCTTC.

The chain joins TRBV10-1 to TRBJ2-1; 13 bases line up with TRBD2. The CDR3 covers 15 residues. The V gene end was trimmed by 2 bases and the J gene end by 8 bases; junction bases not matched to a gene: 3. The germline gives CDR1 WNHNN, CDR2 SYGVQD (reference sequence). Here the CDR3 reads CASSEGLAGEDEQFF. CDR3 nucleotides: TGCGCCAGCAGTGAGGGACTAGCGGGGGAAGATGAGCAGTTCTTC.

The rearrangement joins TRBV6-1 to TRBJ2-3; a possible D gene is TRBD2 (6 bases). Germline V gene lookup returns CDR1 MNHNS and CDR2 SASEGT. Trimming pared 2 bases from V and 0 bases from J, leaving 9 bases between. CDR3 length: 15 amino acids. CDR3 DNA sequence: TGTGCCAGCAGTGAAAAGGCGGGGAGCACAGATACGCAGTATTTT. Translating gives CASSEKAGSTDTQYF.

V is TRBV9 and J is TRBJ2-7, with a possible D match to TRBD1 (5 bases). Trimming pared 5 bases from V and 5 bases from J, leaving 17 bases between. The germline gives CDR1 SGDLS, CDR2 YYNGEE. This CDR3 region has 14 residues. The CDR3 bases are TGTGCCAGCAGTGTCCAGGGCAGGGTCCACGAGCAGTACTTC. Translated: CASSVQGRVHEQYF.

The chain employs TRBV5-1 and TRBJ1-2, with D possibly matching TRBD1 (6 bases). The CDR3 covers 16 residues. Per germline, CDR1 SGHRS and CDR2 YFSETQ. Trimming shortened V by 1 base and J by 2 bases, and 15 bases separated the two germline ends. The CDR3 region has the DNA TGCGCCAGCAGCTTGACCTCGACAGGTCCGAACTATGGCTACACCTTC. This translates into CASSLTSTGPNYGYTF.

This chain links TRBV5-4 with TRBJ2-2, with TRBD2 matching over 7 bases. Germline CDR1 reads SGHNT; CDR2 reads YYREEE (reference sequence). V lost 4 bases to trimming and J lost 7 bases; unmatched junction nucleotides: 10. The CDR3 length is 15 residues. CDR3 bases: TGTGCCAGCAGCGGAGGGACTAAAGAATACGGGGAGCTGTTTTTT. Its translation: CASSGGTKEYGELFF.

This clone is a singleton in its sample. The J gene is TRBJ1-6, the V gene TRBV5-1, with a weak D call TRBD1 (6 bases). The CDR3 has 17 residues. Germline V gives CDR1 SGHRS, CDR2 YFSETQ. Trimming took off 5 bases at V and 0 bases at J, with 15 bases between the two ends. The CDR3 protein is CASRTYQGTSYNSPLHF. DNA for the CDR3: TGCGCCAGCAGAACGTATCAGGGGACCTCCTATAATTCACCCCTCCACTTT.

This sequence joins TRBV5-6 and TRBJ2-2, with a possible D match to TRBD1 (6 bases). Germline assignment: CDR1 SGHDT and CDR2 YYEEEE. V was clipped by 4 bases and J by 0 bases, with 16 bases between them. The CDR3 is made up of 17 amino acids. CDR3 sequence (DNA): TGTGCCAGCAGCCCAAACGTGGGGGCTGCGAACACCGGGGAGCTGTTTTTT. It encodes CASSPNVGAANTGELFF.

CDR3 sequence reads: CASSLGSGAYEQYF. DNA for the CDR3: TGTGCCAGCAGCTTGGGTAGCGGAGCCTACGAGCAGTACTTC. This chain links TRBV7-8 with TRBJ2-7; TRBD2 is a possible D gene (6 bases). Per germline, CDR1 SGHVS and CDR2 FQNEAQ. The CDR3 contains 14 residues. Deletions cut 3 bases from V and 2 bases from J, with 11 bases between.

The chain links TRBV10-3 to TRBJ2-2; 7 bases are shared with TRBD2. The CDR3 has 17 amino acids. Germline CDR1 reads ENHRY; CDR2 reads SYGVKD. Unmatched junction bases numbered 10, after V lost 6 bases and J lost 0 bases. The CDR3 DNA is TGTGCCATCAGGGCCACGTTCCTAGCGGCGAACACCGGGGAGCTGTTTTTT. Translation: CAIRATFLAANTGELFF.

This clone has more than one count but fewer than ten. In nucleotides, the CDR3 is TGTGCCAGCGGGGACTATCTCCGACGGAACACTGAAGCTTTCTTT. This encodes CASGDYLRRNTEAFF. The J gene is TRBJ1-1, the V gene TRBV2; D is possibly TRBD1 (5 bases). This CDR3 is built from 15 residues. V was shortened by 8 bases and J by 1 base, with 17 bases between the two germline ends. CDR1 and CDR2 (germline): SNHLY, FYNNEI.

A single count supports this clone. The chain combines TRBV19 with TRBJ1-5, with D hard to call. CDR1 is LNHDA, CDR2 SQIVND, per germline (reference sequence). V was shortened by 7 bases and J by 3 bases, with 19 bases between the two germline ends. The CDR3 runs to 16 residues. The CDR3 DNA follows: TGTGCCAGTACCCCCGGCCCCGGGATAGCCAATCAGCCCCAGCATTTT. This gives the protein CASTPGPGIANQPQHF.

The table lists this clone with a few counts. The chain is built from TRBV11-2 and TRBJ1-1; possible D gene TRBD1, 6 bases. This CDR3 comprises 15 residues. The germline V gene has CDR1 SGHAT and CDR2 FQNNGV. The V gene lost 5 bases and the J gene lost 5 bases, with 18 bases spanning the gap. CDR3 region: CASSVSGTHGTEAFF. CDR3 DNA sequence: TGTGCCAGCAGCGTATCCGGGACACATGGTACTGAAGCTTTCTTT.

The chain has TRBV5-1 and TRBJ2-3; D gene ambiguous. This CDR3 spans 15 amino acids. Germline lookup yields CDR1 SGHRS and CDR2 YFSETQ. V was clipped by 0 bases and J by 0 bases, with 8 bases between them. The chain's CDR3 is CASSLDSVSTDTQYF. CDR3 DNA sequence: TGCGCCAGCAGCTTGGATTCAGTTAGCACAGATACGCAGTATTTT.

The chain joins TRBV27 to TRBJ2-3; no reliable D call. V dropped 3 bases and J dropped 2 bases, with 15 bases sitting between them. The CDR3 totals 16 residues. CDR1 MNHEY and CDR2 SMNVEV come from the germline V gene (reference sequence). The CDR3 coding sequence is TGTGCCAGCAGTTTCTCCCCGCCGGGTGCCACAGATACGCAGTATTTT. Its translation: CASSFSPPGATDTQYF.

This clone has more than one count but fewer than ten. The CDR3 is CASSEVAKNIQYF. Written as DNA, the CDR3 is TGTGCCAGTAGTGAGGTGGCCAAAAACATTCAGTACTTC. The chain couples TRBV19 to TRBJ2-4; no firm D call. The CDR3 has 13 residues. V shed 5 bases and J shed 1 base, with 6 bases lying between them. Germline V gene lookup returns CDR1 LNHDA and CDR2 SQIVND (reference sequence). The full variable domain, completed using reference TRBV19 and TRBJ2-4, is DGGITQSPKYLFRKEGQNVTLSCEQNLNHDAMYWYRQDPGQGLRLIYYSQIVNDFQKGDIAEGYSVSREKKESFPLTVTSAQKNPTAFYLCASSEVAKNIQYFGAGTRLSVL.

The rearrangement uses TRBV5-1 and TRBJ1-1, with a tentative D call TRBD1 (6 bases). Trimming took off 4 bases at V and 1 base at J, with 11 bases between the two ends. CDR3 size: 14 residues. The V gene's germline CDR1 is SGHRS and CDR2 YFSETQ. The CDR3 is CASSVPQGNTEAFF. The CDR3 DNA sequence: TGCGCCAGCAGCGTACCACAGGGGAACACTGAAGCTTTCTTT.